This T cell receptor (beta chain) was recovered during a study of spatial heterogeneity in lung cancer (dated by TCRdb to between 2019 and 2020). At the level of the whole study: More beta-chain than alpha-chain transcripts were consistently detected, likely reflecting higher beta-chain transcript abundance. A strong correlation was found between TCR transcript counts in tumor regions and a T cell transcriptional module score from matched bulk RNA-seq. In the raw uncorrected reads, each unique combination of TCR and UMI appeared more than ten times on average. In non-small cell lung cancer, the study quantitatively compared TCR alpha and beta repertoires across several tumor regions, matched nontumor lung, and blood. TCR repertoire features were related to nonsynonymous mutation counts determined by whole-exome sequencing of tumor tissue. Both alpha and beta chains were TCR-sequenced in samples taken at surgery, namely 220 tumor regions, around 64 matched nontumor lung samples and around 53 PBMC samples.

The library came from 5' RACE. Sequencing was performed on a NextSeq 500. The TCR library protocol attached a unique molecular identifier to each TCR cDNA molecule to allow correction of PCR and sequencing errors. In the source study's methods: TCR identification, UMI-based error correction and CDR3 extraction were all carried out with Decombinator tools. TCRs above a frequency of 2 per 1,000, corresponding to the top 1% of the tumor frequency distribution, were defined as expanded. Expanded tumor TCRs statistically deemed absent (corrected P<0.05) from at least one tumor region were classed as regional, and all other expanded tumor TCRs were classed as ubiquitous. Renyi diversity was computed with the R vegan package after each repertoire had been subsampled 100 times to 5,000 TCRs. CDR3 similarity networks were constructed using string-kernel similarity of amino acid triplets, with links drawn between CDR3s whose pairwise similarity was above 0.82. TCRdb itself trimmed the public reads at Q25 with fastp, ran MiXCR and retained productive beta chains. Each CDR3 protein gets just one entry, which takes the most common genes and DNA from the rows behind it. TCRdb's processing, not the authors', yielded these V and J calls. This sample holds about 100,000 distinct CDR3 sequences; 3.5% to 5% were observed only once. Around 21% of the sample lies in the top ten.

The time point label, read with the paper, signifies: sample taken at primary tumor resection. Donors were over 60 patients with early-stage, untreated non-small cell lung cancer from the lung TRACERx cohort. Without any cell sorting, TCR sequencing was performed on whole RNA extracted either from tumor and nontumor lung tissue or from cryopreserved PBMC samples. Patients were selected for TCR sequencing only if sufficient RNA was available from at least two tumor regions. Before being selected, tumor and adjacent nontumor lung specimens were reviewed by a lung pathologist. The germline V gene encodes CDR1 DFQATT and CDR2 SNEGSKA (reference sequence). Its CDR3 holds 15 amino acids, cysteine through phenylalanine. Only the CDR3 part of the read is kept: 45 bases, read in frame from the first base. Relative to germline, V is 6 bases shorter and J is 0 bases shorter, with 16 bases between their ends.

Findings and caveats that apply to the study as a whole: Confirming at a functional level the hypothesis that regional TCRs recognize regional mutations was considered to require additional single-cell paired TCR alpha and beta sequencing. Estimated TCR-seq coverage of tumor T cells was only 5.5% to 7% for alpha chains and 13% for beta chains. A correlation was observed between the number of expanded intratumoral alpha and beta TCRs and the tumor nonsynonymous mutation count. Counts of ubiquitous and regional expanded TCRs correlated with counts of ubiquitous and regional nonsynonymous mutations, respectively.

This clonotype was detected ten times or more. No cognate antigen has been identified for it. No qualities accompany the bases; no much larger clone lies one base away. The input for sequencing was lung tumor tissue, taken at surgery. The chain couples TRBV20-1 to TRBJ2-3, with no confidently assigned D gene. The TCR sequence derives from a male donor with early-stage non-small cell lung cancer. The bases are TGCAGTGCCGTGGGGTATGATCAGAGCACAGATACGCAGTATTTT. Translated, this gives CSAVGYDQSTDTQYF.